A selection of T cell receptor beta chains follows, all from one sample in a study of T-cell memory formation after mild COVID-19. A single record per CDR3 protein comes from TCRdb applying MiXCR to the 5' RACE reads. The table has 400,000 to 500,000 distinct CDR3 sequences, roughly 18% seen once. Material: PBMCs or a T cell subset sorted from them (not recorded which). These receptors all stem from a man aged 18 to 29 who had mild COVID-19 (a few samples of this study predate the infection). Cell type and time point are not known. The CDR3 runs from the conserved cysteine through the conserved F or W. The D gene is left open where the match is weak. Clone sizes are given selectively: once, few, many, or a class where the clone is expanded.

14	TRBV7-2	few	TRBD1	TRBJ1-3	CASSQRQGRNTIYF	TGTGCCAGCAGCCAACGACAGGGGAGGAACACCATATATTTT
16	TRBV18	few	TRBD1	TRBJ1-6	CASSKNPGGYNSPLHF	TGTGCCAGCTCGAAAAACCCAGGGGGCTATAATTCACCCCTCCACTTT
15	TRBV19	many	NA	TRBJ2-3	CASSLSGGRTDTQYF	TGTGCCAGTAGTCTTTCCGGGGGCCGCACAGATACGCAGTATTTT
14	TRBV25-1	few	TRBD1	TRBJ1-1	CASSEPDRGTEAFF	TGTGCCAGCAGTGAACCCGACAGGGGAACTGAAGCTTTCTTT
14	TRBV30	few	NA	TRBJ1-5	CAWSVQTGDQPQHF	TGTGCCTGGAGTGTCCAGACAGGCGATCAGCCCCAGCATTTT
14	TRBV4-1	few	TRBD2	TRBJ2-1	CASSQAGLENEQFF	TGCGCCAGCAGCCAAGCCGGACTAGAGAATGAGCAGTTCTTC
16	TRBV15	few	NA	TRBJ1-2	CATSRDRAYPNYGYTF	TGTGCCACCAGCAGAGATCGGGCCTACCCTAACTATGGCTACACCTTC
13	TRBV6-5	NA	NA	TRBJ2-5	CASSYSEGTGQYF	TGTGCCAGCAGTTACTCGGAGGGGACGGGCCAGTACTTC
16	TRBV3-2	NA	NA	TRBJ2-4	CASSQEKELAKNIQYF	TGTGCCAGCAGCCAAGAAAAAGAACTAGCCAAAAACATTCAGTACTTC
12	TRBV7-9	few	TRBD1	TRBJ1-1	CASSGRGLEAFF	TGTGCCAGCAGCGGCAGGGGGCTTGAAGCTTTCTTT
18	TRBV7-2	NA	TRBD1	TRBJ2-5	CCRTGDFSLFSGQETQYF	TGTTGTCGGACAGGGGACTTCAGCCTTTTCTCGGGCCAAGAGACCCAGTACTTC